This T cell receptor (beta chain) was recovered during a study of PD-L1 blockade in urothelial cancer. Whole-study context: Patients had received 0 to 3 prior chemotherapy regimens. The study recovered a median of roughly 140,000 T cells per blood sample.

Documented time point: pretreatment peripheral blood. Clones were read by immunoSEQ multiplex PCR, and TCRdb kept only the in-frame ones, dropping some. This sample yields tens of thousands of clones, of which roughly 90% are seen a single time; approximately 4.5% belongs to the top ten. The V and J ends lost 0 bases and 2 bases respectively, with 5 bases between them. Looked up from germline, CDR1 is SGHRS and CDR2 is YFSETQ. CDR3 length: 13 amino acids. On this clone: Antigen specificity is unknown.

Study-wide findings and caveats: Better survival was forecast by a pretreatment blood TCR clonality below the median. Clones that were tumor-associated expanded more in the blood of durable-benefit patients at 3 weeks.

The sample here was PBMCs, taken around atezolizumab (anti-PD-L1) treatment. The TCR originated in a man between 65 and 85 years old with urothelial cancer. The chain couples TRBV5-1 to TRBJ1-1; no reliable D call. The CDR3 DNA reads TGCGCCAGCAGCTTGGTAGTAAACACTGAAGCTTTCTTT. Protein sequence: CASSLVVNTEAFF.